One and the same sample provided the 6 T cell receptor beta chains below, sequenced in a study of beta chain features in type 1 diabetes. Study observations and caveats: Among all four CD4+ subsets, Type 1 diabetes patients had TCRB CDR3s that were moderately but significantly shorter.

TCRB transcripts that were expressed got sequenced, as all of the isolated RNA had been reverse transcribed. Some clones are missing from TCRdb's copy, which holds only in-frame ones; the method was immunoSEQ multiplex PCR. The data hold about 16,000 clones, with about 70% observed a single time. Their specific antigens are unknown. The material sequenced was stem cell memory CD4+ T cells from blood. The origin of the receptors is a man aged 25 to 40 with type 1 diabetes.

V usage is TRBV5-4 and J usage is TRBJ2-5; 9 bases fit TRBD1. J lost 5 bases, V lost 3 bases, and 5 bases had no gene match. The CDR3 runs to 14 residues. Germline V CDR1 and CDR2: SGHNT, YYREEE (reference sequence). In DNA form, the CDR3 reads TGTGCCAGCAGCTCTGGGACAGGGAGTGAGACCCAGTACTTC. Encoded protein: CASSSGTGSETQYF.

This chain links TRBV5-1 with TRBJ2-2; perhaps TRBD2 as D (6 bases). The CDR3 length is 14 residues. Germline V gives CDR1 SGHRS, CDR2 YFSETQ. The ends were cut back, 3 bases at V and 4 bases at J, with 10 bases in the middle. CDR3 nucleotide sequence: TGCGCCAGCAGCTCGGGACTTCTCACCGGGGAGCTGTTTTTT. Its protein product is CASSSGLLTGELFF.

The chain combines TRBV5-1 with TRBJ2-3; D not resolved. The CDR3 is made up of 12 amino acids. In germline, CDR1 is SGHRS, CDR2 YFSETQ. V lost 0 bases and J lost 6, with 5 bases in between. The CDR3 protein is CASSLERDTQYF. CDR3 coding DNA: TGCGCCAGCAGCTTGGAACGGGATACGCAGTATTTT.

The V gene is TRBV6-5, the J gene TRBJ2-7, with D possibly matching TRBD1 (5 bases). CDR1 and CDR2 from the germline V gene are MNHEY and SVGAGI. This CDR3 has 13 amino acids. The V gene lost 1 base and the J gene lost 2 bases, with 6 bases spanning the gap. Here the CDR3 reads CASSYYRTYEQYF. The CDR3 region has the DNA TGTGCCAGCAGTTACTACAGGACCTACGAGCAGTACTTC.

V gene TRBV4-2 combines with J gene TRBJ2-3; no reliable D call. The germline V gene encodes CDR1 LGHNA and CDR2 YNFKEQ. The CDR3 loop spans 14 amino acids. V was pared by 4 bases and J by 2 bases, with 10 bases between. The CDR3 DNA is TGTGCCAGCAGCCTTCTCTCCTCCACAGATACGCAGTATTTT. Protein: CASSLLSSTDTQYF.

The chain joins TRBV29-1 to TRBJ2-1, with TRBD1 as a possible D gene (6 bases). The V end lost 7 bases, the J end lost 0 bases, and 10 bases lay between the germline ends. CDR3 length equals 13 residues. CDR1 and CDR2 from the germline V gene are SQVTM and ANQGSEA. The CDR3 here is CSAADSSYNEQFF. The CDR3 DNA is TGCAGCGCTGCGGACAGCTCCTACAATGAGCAGTTCTTC.